The clone carrying this TCR beta chain showed up just a few times. The data were taken from a study of beta chain features in type 1 diabetes. Study information: Across the samples, roughly 98,000,000 sorted cells were examined in total.

The investigators reverse transcribed all of the isolated RNA, so they sequenced expressed TCRB transcripts. Produced via immunoSEQ multiplex PCR; TCRdb's table is partial and in-frame only. The sample consists of approximately 140,000 clones, 40% to 55% of them appearing once. V was pared by 3 bases and J by 4 bases, with 14 bases of the junction left unmatched. Germline V gene sequence: CDR1 SGDLS, CDR2 YYNGEE. The CDR3 sequence is 20 residues long. The rearrangement uses TRBV9 and TRBJ2-6, with 12 bases aligning to TRBD1. Sequencing was performed on Tregs from blood. The sequence came from a man between 18 and 29 years old in good health. The CDR3 spells CASSAIPGQGAHWGANVLTF. The CDR3 DNA is TGTGCCAGCAGCGCCATCCCGGGACAGGGGGCGCATTGGGGGGCCAACGTCCTGACTTTC.